In its sample, the clone carrying this T cell receptor beta chain was seen a few times. Its antigen is not known. The sample originates from a study of glioma-infiltrating T cells after dendritic cell vaccination. The wider study: Dendritic cell vaccine was injected intradermally three times, biweekly.

Amplification used 60 V beta primers and 13 J beta primers. TCRdb's table, derived via immunoSEQ multiplex PCR, lists solely in-frame clones and lacks some. The table has tens of thousands of clones, around four fifths seen once; the top ten hold 2% to 2.5%. Described time point: after dendritic cell vaccination, including at tumor progression/relapse. The CDR3 is made up of 12 amino acids. From germline, CDR1 is LNHDA and CDR2 SQIVND (reference sequence). Trimming shortened V by 8 bases and J by 7 bases, and 11 bases separated the two germline ends. Study results and limitations: Higher pretreatment TIL content predicted longer progression-free time and survival.

The sequence was collected from a human donor with glioblastoma. Source: blood, taken after dendritic cell vaccination. J is TRBJ2-2 and V is TRBV19; D is undetermined. Written as DNA, the CDR3 is TGTGCCAGTCGCCTCCACAGCGGGGAGCTGTTTTTT. This translates into CASRLHSGELFF.